These 12 T cell receptor beta chains were sequenced from one sample in a study of CD8 T cells in Susac syndrome. RNA was extracted with the RNeasy kit, and a quantity of about 0.45 to 1 ug was reverse transcribed using random hexamers. TCRdb re-called the immunoSEQ multiplex PCR reads with MiXCR, one entry per CDR3 protein. The table shows approximately 200,000 distinct CDR3 sequences, with more than 85% occurring only once. Sequencing was performed on CD4+ T cells from PBMCs. The receptors come from a human donor with multiple sclerosis.

The rearrangement links TRBV9 to TRBJ2-7; D is unclear. Between the trimmed V and J ends, which lost 6 bases and 3 bases, there was a span of 19 bases. Germline V gives CDR1 SGDLS, CDR2 YYNGEE. This CDR3 comprises 15 residues. The CDR3 protein is CASILPGRQSYEQYV. In DNA form, the CDR3 reads TGTGCCAGCATTCTGCCGGGCAGACAAAGCTACGAGCAGTACGTC.

The rearrangement uses TRBV7-2 and TRBJ1-2; the match to TRBD1 covers 9 bases. The trim removed 6 bases at V and 3 bases at J, leaving 5 bases unmatched. Germline CDR1 is SGHTA and CDR2 is FQGNSA. This CDR3 is built from 14 residues. CDR3 DNA sequence: TGTGCCAGCAGTAAAAGACAGGGGGACTATGGCTACACCTTC. Protein: CASSKRQGDYGYTF.

In its sample, this clonotype was seen once. This chain links TRBV12-3 or TRBV12-4 with TRBJ1-2; 7 bases map to TRBD1. The CDR3 runs 15 residues. The V gene end was trimmed by 5 bases and the J gene end by 8 bases; junction bases not matched to a gene: 14. The CDR3 nucleotides are TGTGCCAGCAGTCCCGGACAGGCCCTCGCCGTGGGCTACACCTTC. This translates into CASSPGQALAVGYTF.

The J gene is TRBJ2-1, the V gene TRBV24-1; D is perhaps TRBD1 (6 bases). The germline V gene encodes CDR1 KGHDR and CDR2 SFDVKD. The CDR3 covers 12 residues. V lost 9 bases to trimming and J lost 4 bases, with 9 bases between them. In DNA form, the CDR3 reads TGTGCCACCCTCGGACAGTACAATGAGCAGTTCTTC. Protein sequence: CATLGQYNEQFF.

J is TRBJ2-1 and V is TRBV7-3, with a possible D match to TRBD1 (5 bases). V was pared by 6 bases and J by 2 bases, with 14 bases between. The length of the CDR3 is 15 residues. The germline CDR1 and CDR2 sequences are SGHTA and FQGTGA. The chain's CDR3 is CASSSRRAAYNEQFF. DNA of the CDR3: TGTGCCAGCAGTTCCCGCAGGGCCGCCTACAATGAGCAGTTCTTC.

This rearrangement joins TRBV29-1 to TRBJ2-7, with 13 bases aligning to TRBD2. The germline CDR1 and CDR2 sequences are SQVTM and ANQGSEA. V gave up 6 bases and J gave up 2 bases; unmatched junction bases: 1. The CDR3 spans 13 residues. The DNA of the CDR3 is TGCAGCGTAACTAGCGGGGGGGCCTACGAGCAGTACTTC. Translated: CSVTSGGAYEQYF.

The chain is built from TRBV6-5 and TRBJ1-2; possibly TRBD1 for D (5 bases). V lost 6 bases and J 8 bases, leaving 16 bases between the germline ends. The CDR3 runs to 13 residues. The germline V gene has CDR1 MNHEY and CDR2 SVGAGI. The CDR3 sequence: CASRTVRPGGYTF. CDR3 sequence (DNA): TGTGCCAGCAGGACAGTACGCCCGGGAGGCTACACCTTC.

The CDR3 protein is CASRIERTGEGYGYTF. The CDR3 DNA reads TGTGCCAGCAGAATAGAGAGGACAGGGGAAGGGTATGGCTACACCTTC. V and J are TRBV27 and TRBJ1-2; 9 positions match TRBD1. CDR1 and CDR2 (germline): MNHEY, SMNVEV (reference sequence). The CDR3 is made up of 16 amino acids. Trimming took 6 bases from V and 5 from J; bases not matched to a gene: 13.

V usage is TRBV6-5 and J usage is TRBJ2-7, with a weak D call TRBD2 (6 bases). Trimming stripped 7 bases from V and 0 bases from J, with 10 bases between. The CDR3 spans 13 residues. Germline CDR1 and CDR2: MNHEY and SVGAGI. The CDR3 DNA is TGTGCCAGCACCCGGGAGCCCTCCTACGAGCAGTACTTC. This codes for CASTREPSYEQYF.

The genes are TRBV2 and TRBJ2-1; no clear D gene. The CDR3 extends over 14 amino acids. Germline V lookup: CDR1 SNHLY, CDR2 FYNNEI. V was cut by 5 bases and J by 0 bases, with 8 bases left in between. The CDR3 is CASSFTSSYNEQFF. DNA of the CDR3: TGTGCCAGCAGTTTCACCAGCTCCTACAATGAGCAGTTCTTC.

The chain uses TRBV2 and TRBJ1-2; D is possibly TRBD1 (5 bases). Trimming shortened V by 7 bases and J by 8 bases, and 17 bases separated the two germline ends. In germline, CDR1 is SNHLY, CDR2 FYNNEI. The CDR3 consists of 13 residues. The CDR3 sequence is CASTQGPTGGYTF. The CDR3, as DNA: TGTGCCAGCACCCAAGGGCCTACAGGCGGCTACACCTTC.

The chain links TRBV20-1 to TRBJ2-7; TRBD2 might be the D (5 bases). Germline-derived CDR1 and CDR2 are DFQATT and SNEGSKA (reference sequence). Trimming pared 6 bases from V and 0 bases from J, leaving 12 bases between. This CDR3 has 13 residues. As DNA, the CDR3 is TGCAGTGCCCTAGACTACCGCTCCTACGAGCAGTACTTC. It is translated as CSALDYRSYEQYF.